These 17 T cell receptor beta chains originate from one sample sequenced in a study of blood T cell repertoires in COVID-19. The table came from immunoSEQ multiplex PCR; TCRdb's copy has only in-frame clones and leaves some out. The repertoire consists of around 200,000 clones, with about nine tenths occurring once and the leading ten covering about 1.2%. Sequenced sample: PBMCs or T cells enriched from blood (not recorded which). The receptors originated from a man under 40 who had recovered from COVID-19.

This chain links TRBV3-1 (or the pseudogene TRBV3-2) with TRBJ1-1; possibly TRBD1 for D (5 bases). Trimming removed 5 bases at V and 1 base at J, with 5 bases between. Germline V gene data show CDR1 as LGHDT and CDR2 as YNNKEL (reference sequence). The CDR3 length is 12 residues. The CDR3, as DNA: TGTGCCAGCAGCAGGGGGAACACTGAAGCTTTCTTT. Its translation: CASSRGNTEAFF.

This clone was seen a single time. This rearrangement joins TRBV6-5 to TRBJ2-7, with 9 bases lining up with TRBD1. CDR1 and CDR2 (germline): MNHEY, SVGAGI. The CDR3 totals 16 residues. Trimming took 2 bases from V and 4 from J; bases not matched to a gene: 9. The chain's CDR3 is CASSYTYRGRGYEQYF. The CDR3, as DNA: TGTGCCAGCAGTTACACATACAGGGGGCGCGGATACGAGCAGTACTTC.

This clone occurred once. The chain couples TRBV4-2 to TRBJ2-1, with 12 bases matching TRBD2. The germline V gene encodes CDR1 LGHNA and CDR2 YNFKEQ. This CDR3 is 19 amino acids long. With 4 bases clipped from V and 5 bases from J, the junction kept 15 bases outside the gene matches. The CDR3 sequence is CASSRGSSGGAVGHNEQFF. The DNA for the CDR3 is TGTGCCAGCAGCCGAGGGTCTAGCGGGGGGGCCGTCGGACACAATGAGCAGTTCTTC.

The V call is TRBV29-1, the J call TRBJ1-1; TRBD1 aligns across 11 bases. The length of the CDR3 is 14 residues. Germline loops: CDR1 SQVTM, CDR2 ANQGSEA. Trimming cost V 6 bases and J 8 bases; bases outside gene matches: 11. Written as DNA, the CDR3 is TGCAGCGTCAGAGAGGGACAGGGGGTCGGGGAAGCTTTCTTT. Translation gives CSVREGQGVGEAFF. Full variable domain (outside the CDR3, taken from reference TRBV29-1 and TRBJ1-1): SAVISQKPSRDICQRGTSLTIQCQVDSQVTMMFWYRQQPGQSLTLIATANQGSEATYESGFVIDKFPISRPNLTFSTLTVSNMSPEDSSIYLCSVREGQGVGEAFFGQGTRLTVV.

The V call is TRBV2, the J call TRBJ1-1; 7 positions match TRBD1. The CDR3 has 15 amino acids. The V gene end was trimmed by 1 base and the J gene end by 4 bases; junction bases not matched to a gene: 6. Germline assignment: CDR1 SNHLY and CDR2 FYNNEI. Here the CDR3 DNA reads TGTGCCAGCAGTGAAGAGGGGGCTGTAGGCACTGAAGCTTTCTTT. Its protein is CASSEEGAVGTEAFF. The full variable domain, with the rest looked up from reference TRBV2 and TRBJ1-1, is EPEVTQTPSHQVTQMGQEVILRCVPISNHLYFYWYRQILGQKVEFLVSFYNNEISEKSEIFDDQFSVERPDGSNFTLKIRSTKLEDSAMYFCASSEEGAVGTEAFFGQGTRLTVV.

The CDR3 region has the DNA TGTGCCAGCAGTCTAGGGCAGGGGTATGAGCAGTTCTTC. This codes for CASSLGQGYEQFF. The gene calls are TRBV2 and TRBJ2-1, with TRBD1 as a possible D gene (6 bases). The V gene's germline CDR1 is SNHLY and CDR2 FYNNEI. There are 13 residues in the CDR3. Trimming pared 5 bases from V and 8 bases from J, leaving 13 bases between. The entire variable domain, with the rest obtained from reference TRBV2 and TRBJ2-1, is as follows: EPEVTQTPSHQVTQMGQEVILRCVPISNHLYFYWYRQILGQKVEFLVSFYNNEISEKSEIFDDQFSVERPDGSNFTLKIRSTKLEDSAMYFCASSLGQGYEQFFGPGTRLTVL.

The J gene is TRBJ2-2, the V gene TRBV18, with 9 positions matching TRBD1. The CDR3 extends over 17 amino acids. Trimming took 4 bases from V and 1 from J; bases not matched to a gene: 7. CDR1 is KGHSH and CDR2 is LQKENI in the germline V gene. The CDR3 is CASSQPGTGMNTGELFF. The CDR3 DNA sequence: TGTGCCAGCTCACAACCTGGGACAGGGATGAACACCGGGGAGCTGTTTTTT.

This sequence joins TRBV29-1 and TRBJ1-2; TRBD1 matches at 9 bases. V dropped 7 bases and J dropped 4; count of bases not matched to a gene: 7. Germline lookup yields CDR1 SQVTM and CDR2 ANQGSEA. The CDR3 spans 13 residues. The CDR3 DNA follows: TGCAGCGCCCTGGGACAGGGCGGCTATGGCTACACCTTC. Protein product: CSALGQGGYGYTF.

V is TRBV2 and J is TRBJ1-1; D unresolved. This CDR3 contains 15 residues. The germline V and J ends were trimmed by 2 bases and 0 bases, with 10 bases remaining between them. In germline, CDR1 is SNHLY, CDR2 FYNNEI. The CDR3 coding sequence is TGTGCCAGCAGTGAACAACCACTCATGAACACTGAAGCTTTCTTT. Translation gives CASSEQPLMNTEAFF.

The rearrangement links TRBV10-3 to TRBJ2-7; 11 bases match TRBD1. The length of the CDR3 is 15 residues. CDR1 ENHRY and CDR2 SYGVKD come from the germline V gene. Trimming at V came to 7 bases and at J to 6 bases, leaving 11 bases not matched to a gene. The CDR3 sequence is CAITNTGTGGSEQYF. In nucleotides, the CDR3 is TGTGCCATCACTAACACCGGGACAGGGGGATCCGAGCAGTACTTC.

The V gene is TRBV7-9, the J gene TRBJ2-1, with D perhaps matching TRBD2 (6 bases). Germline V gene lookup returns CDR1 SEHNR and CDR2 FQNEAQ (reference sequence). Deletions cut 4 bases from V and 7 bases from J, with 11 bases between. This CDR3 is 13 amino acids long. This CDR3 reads CASSYGTSNEQFF. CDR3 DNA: TGTGCCAGCAGCTACGGGACTTCTAATGAGCAGTTCTTC.

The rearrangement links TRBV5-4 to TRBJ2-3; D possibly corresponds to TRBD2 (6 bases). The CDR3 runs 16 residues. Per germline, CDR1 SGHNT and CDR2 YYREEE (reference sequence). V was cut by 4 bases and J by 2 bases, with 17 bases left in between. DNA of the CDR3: TGTGCCAGCAGCCCCCTGGGAGCGGGCGACACAGATACGCAGTATTTT. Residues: CASSPLGAGDTDTQYF.

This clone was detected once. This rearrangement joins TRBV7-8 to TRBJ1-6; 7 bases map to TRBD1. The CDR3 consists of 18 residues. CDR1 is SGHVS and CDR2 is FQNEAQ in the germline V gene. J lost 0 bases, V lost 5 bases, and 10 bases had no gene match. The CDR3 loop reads CASSPEDRRSSYNSPLHF. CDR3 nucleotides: TGTGCCAGCAGCCCAGAGGACAGGCGGAGCTCCTATAATTCACCCCTCCACTTT.

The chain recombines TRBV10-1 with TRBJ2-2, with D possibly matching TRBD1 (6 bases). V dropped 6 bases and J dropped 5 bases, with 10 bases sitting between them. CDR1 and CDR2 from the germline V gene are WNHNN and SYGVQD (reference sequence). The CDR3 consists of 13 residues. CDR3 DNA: TGCGCCAGCAGCCTAACAGGGACCGGGGAGCTGTTTTTT. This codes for CASSLTGTGELFF.

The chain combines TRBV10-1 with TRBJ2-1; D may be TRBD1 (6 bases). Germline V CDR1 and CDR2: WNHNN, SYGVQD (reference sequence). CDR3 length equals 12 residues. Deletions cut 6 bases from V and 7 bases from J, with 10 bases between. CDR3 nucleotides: TGCGCCAGCAGCCACAGGGTAAATGAGCAGTTCTTC. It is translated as CASSHRVNEQFF.

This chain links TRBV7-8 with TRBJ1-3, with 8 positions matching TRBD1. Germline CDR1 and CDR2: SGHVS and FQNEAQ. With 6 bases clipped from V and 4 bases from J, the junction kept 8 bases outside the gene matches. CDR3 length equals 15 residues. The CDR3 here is CASSAQGASGNTIYF. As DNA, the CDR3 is TGTGCCAGCAGTGCGCAGGGGGCTTCAGGAAACACCATATATTTT. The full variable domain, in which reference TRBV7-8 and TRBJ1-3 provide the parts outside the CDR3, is GAGVSQSPRYKVAKRGQDVALRCDPISGHVSLFWYQQALGQGPEFLTYFQNEAQLDKSGLPSDRFFAERPEGSVSTLKIQRTQQEDSAVYLCASSAQGASGNTIYFGEGSWLTVV.

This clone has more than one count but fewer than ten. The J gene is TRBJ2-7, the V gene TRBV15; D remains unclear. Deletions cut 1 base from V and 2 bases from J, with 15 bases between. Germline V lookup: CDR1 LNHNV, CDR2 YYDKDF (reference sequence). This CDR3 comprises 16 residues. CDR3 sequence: CATSRVVHDTPYEQYF. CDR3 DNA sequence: TGTGCCACCAGCAGAGTAGTTCATGATACTCCCTACGAGCAGTACTTC.